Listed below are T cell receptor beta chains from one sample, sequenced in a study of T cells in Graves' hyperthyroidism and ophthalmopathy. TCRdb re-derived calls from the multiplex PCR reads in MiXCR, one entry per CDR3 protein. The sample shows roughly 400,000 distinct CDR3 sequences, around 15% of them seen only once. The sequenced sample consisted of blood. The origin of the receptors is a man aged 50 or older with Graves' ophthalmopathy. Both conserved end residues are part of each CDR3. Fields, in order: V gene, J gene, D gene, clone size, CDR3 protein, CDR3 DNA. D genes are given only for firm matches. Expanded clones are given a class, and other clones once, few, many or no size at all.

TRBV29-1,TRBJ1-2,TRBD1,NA,CSTTTGQGHGYTF,TGCAGCACCACCACAGGACAGGGTCATGGCTACACCTTC
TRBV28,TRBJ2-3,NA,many,CASYDSKTRFTDTQYF,TGTGCCAGCTATGATTCCAAGACACGGTTCACAGATACGCAGTATTTT
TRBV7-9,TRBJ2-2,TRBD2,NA,CASSNVAGAGGELFF,TGTGCCAGCAGCAACGTAGCGGGGGCTGGCGGGGAGCTGTTTTTT
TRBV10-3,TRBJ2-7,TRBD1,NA,CAISPGQGYEQYF,TGTGCCATCAGTCCGGGACAGGGTTACGAGCAGTACTTC
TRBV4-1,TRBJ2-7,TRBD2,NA,CASSQESGRAYEQYF,TGCGCCAGCAGCCAAGAGAGCGGGAGAGCTTACGAGCAGTACTTC
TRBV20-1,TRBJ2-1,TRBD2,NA,CSASSGRFPYNEQFF,TGCAGTGCTAGTAGCGGGAGGTTCCCCTACAATGAGCAGTTCTTC
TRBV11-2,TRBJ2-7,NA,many,CASSLVGAAAGTYEQYF,TGTGCCAGCAGCTTAGTTGGGGCCGCGGCAGGGACCTACGAGCAGTACTTC
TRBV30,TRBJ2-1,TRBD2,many,CAWSVRLAGEESEQFF,TGTGCCTGGAGTGTACGCCTAGCGGGAGAGGAGAGTGAGCAGTTCTTC
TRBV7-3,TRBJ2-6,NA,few,CASTKKGGAYSGANVLTF,TGTGCCAGCACCAAAAAGGGAGGAGCCTATTCTGGGGCCAACGTCCTGACTTTC
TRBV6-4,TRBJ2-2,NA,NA,CASSDFEGAGELFF,TGTGCCAGCAGTGACTTCGAGGGCGCCGGGGAGCTGTTTTTT
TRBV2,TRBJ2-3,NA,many,CASAKDRYPDAQYF,TGTGCCAGCGCTAAGGATCGTTACCCTGATGCGCAGTATTTT
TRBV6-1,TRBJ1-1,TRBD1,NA,CASRLTGGAEAFF,TGTGCCAGCAGGCTTACAGGGGGAGCTGAAGCTTTCTTT
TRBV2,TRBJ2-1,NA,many,CASSESSGLGAYNEQFF,TGTGCCAGCAGTGAATCCTCGGGCCTAGGCGCCTACAATGAGCAGTTCTTC
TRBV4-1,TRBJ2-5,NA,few,CASSVLPGPRETQYF,TGCGCCAGCAGCGTACTCCCGGGACCTCGAGAGACCCAGTACTTC
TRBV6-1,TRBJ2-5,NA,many,CASSATDRETQYF,TGTGCCAGCAGTGCCACTGACAGGGAGACCCAGTACTTC
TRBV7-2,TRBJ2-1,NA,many,CASSPDPALVWEQFF,TGTGCCAGCAGCCCGGACCCCGCACTCGTCTGGGAGCAGTTCTTC
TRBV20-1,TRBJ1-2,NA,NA,CSARPRTAIYGYTF,TGCAGTGCTAGACCCCGGACGGCGATCTATGGCTACACCTTC
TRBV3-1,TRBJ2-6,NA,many,CASSRPAGTGANVLTF,TGTGCCAGCAGCCGTCCTGCAGGGACTGGGGCCAACGTCCTGACTTTC
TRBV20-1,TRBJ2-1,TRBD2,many,CSASRAGGNNEQFF,TGCAGTGCTAGCCGCGCGGGAGGGAACAATGAGCAGTTCTTC
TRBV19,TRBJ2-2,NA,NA,CASQTGSTNTGELFF,TGTGCCAGCCAAACGGGGAGTACGAACACCGGGGAGCTGTTTTTT
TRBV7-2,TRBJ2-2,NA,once,CASSLARHGGGELFF,TGTGCCAGCAGCTTAGCACGGCACGGGGGCGGGGAGCTGTTTTTT
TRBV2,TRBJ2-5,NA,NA,CASKSLGGRETQYF,TGTGCCAGCAAGAGCCTAGGAGGGCGAGAGACCCAGTACTTC
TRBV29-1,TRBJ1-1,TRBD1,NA,CSVQQGGNTEAFF,TGCAGCGTACAACAGGGGGGGAACACTGAAGCTTTCTTT
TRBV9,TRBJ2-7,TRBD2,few,CASSVDGTSGIYEQYF,TGTGCCAGCAGCGTAGATGGGACTAGCGGAATCTACGAGCAGTACTTC
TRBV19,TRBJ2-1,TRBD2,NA,CASSIMGGTNNEQFF,TGTGCCAGTAGTATCATGGGAGGGACCAACAATGAGCAGTTCTTC
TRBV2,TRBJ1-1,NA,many,CASSELENTEAFF,TGTGCCAGCAGTGAACTGGAAAACACTGAAGCTTTCTTT
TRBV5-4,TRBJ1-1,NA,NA,CASSLVAGRSEAFF,TGTGCCAGCAGCTTGGTGGCAGGCCGCTCTGAAGCTTTCTTT
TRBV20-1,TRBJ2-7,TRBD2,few,CSARVAGGPYEQCF,TGCAGTGCTAGAGTAGCGGGAGGGCCGTACGAGCAGTGCTTC
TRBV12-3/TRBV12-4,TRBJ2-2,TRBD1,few,CASRPRYRGPGELFF,TGTGCCAGCAGACCAAGATACAGGGGGCCCGGGGAGCTGTTTTTT